The 31 T cell receptor beta chains below all came from one sample that was sequenced in a study of regulatory T cells in long-lasting Graves disease. The sample's time point: newly diagnosed GD, antithyroid drugs for less than 3 months. RNA from PBMCs was the source of the TCR library. Arm-PCR with iRepertoire HTBI primers amplified the CDR3 regions for these TCR beta libraries. MiXCR, run by TCRdb on the multiplex PCR reads, gives a single entry per CDR3 protein. The repertoire consists of under 300,000 distinct CDR3 sequences, with roughly a fifth occurring once and the leading ten covering about 14%. The sample consisted of peripheral blood mononuclear cells (PBMCs), taken at new diagnosis, from a patient treated with antithyroid drugs. All receptors derive from a female donor with Graves disease.

V and J are TRBV5-5 and TRBJ1-2; the D is unclear. The CDR3 is 14 residues long. Germline-derived CDR1 and CDR2 are SGHKS and YYEKEE (reference sequence). V dropped 6 bases and J dropped 4 bases, with 16 bases sitting between them. For the CDR3, the DNA is TGTGCCAGCACCCTAGGGCAGGTCCGCTATGGCTACACCTTC. The encoded protein is CASTLGQVRYGYTF.

Details on this clonotype: Possible read error: a much larger clone is one base away. This chain connects TRBV12-5 to TRBJ2-7; D call uncertain. Germline CDR1 LGHNT, CDR2 FRNRAP. V shed 1 base and J shed 7 bases, with 23 bases lying between them. The CDR3 contains 17 residues. CDR3 sequence: CASGLAQKVSANNEQYF. In nucleotides, the CDR3 is TGTGCTAGTGGTTTGGCTCAAAAGGTCTCTGCGAACAATGAGCAGTACTTC.

At least ten counts were recorded for this clonotype. This chain links TRBV12-5 with TRBJ2-1; a possible D gene is TRBD1 (5 bases). V was pared by 3 bases and J by 4 bases, with 10 bases between. The CDR3 length is 14 residues. CDR1 LGHNT and CDR2 FRNRAP come from the germline V gene. The CDR3 coding sequence is TGTGCTAGTGGTTTAGGACAATTATACAATGAGCAGTTCTTC. It codes for CASGLGQLYNEQFF.

This clonotype was seen at least ten times. CDR3 in DNA: TGTGCCAGCAGCCAAGAGAAGGGGAACGAGCAGTACTTC. Its protein product is CASSQEKGNEQYF. V gene TRBV4-2 combines with J gene TRBJ2-7; a weak D match, TRBD1 (5 bases). The germline V gene encodes CDR1 LGHNA and CDR2 YNFKEQ. This CDR3 spans 13 amino acids. The V and J ends lost 0 bases and 5 bases respectively, with 8 bases between them.

Ten or more counts support this clonotype. The V call is TRBV3-1, the J call TRBJ2-1; D not certain. The germline V gene encodes CDR1 LGHDT and CDR2 YNNKEL (reference sequence). The CDR3 has 20 residues. The V and J ends lost 0 bases and 2 bases respectively, with 23 bases between them. CDR3 bases: TGTGCCAGCAGCCAAGATATAGCAGCCAGGACCGCTGTGACCTACAATGAGCAGTTCTTC. This codes for CASSQDIAARTAVTYNEQFF.

Concerning this clonotype itself: One base away lies a much larger clone, so this may be a sequencing read error. The CDR3 here is CRAGGGAYEQYF. The CDR3, as DNA: TGCAGAGCTGGCGGGGGGGCCTACGAGCAGTACTTC. The chain employs TRBV20-1 and TRBJ2-1; 9 bases are a match to TRBD2. The DNA end lines up better with TRBJ2-7; the J call may be wrong. The CDR3 contains 12 residues. CDR1 DFQATT and CDR2 SNEGSKA come from the germline V gene (reference sequence).

This clonotype was observed many times. The chain links TRBV18 to TRBJ2-7; TRBD2 agrees at 7 bases. Per germline, CDR1 KGHSH and CDR2 LQKENI. Trimming cost V 4 bases and J 4 bases; bases outside gene matches: 7. This CDR3 spans 14 amino acids. Written as DNA, the CDR3 is TGTGCCAGCTCACGCGGGGGAAGTGGGTACGAGCAGTACTTC. Protein product: CASSRGGSGYEQYF.

This clonotype was counted at least ten times. This chain connects TRBV27 to TRBJ1-1; D is unclear. In germline, CDR1 is MNHEY, CDR2 SMNVEV (reference sequence). The ends were cut back, 6 bases at V and 2 bases at J, with 13 bases in the middle. CDR3 length: 14 amino acids. CDR3 DNA: TGTGCCAGCAGGGAACAAAGGGCTAACACTGAAGCTTTCTTT. It translates to CASREQRANTEAFF.

The table lists this clonotype with many counts. The chain recombines TRBV2 with TRBJ1-5, with D tentatively TRBD1 (6 bases). Germline V lookup: CDR1 SNHLY, CDR2 FYNNEI. V lost 6 bases and J 7 bases, leaving 16 bases between the germline ends. This CDR3 has 14 amino acids. CDR3 in amino acids: CASRLGQSGQPQHF. In nucleotides, the CDR3 is TGTGCCAGCAGGCTCGGACAGAGTGGCCAGCCCCAGCATTTT.

In its sample, this clonotype was seen many times. The J gene is TRBJ1-2, the V gene TRBV5-8; TRBD1 is a possible D gene (5 bases). This CDR3 region has 14 residues. Per germline, CDR1 SGHTS and CDR2 YDEGEE. The germline V and J ends were trimmed by 3 bases and 4 bases, with 13 bases remaining between them. As DNA, the CDR3 is TGTGCCAGCAGCTCGACGGGGGGACTCTATGGCTACACCTTC. The encoded protein is CASSSTGGLYGYTF.

In its sample, this clonotype was seen many times. The chain combines TRBV10-3 with TRBJ2-6, with 7 positions matching TRBD2. The CDR3 loop spans 19 amino acids. Unmatched junction bases numbered 11, after V lost 0 bases and J lost 3 bases. Germline V CDR1 and CDR2: ENHRY, SYGVKD. CDR3 in amino acids: CAISESRPGGTVGANVLTF. The CDR3 nucleotides read TGTGCCATCAGTGAGTCCCGGCCGGGGGGAACGGTTGGGGCCAACGTCCTGACTTTC.

This chain connects TRBV20-1 to TRBJ1-5, with D unresolved. Germline V lookup: CDR1 DFQATT, CDR2 SNEGSKA (reference sequence). The CDR3 is 15 amino acids. Trimming removed 1 base from V and 0 bases from J, with 10 bases in between. Here the CDR3 reads CSARASRNSNQPQHF. The CDR3 region has the DNA TGCAGTGCTAGAGCATCCAGGAATAGCAATCAGCCCCAGCATTTT.

Many counts were recorded for this clonotype. V and J are TRBV6-5 and TRBJ2-7; D may correspond to TRBD1 or TRBD2 (6 bases each). This CDR3 is built from 14 residues. V dropped 0 bases and J dropped 9 bases, with 15 bases sitting between them. Germline lookup yields CDR1 MNHEY and CDR2 SVGAGI. The CDR3 coding sequence is TGTGCCAGCAGTTACTCGACGGGGGCTACGGCGCAGTACTTC. It codes for CASSYSTGATAQYF.

This clonotype was seen at least ten times. This chain links TRBV20-1 with TRBJ2-3; D is undetermined. The CDR3 has 16 amino acids. Trimming took 5 bases from V and 2 from J, leaving 20 bases between them. Germline V gives CDR1 DFQATT, CDR2 SNEGSKA (reference sequence). This CDR3 reads CSAPVMEGPLTDTQYF. CDR3 DNA sequence: TGCAGTGCTCCAGTGATGGAAGGGCCCCTCACAGATACGCAGTATTTT.

This clonotype was counted many times. The chain is built from TRBV20-1 and TRBJ2-2; TRBD2 matches 11 bases. The CDR3 covers 15 residues. The V gene's germline CDR1 is DFQATT and CDR2 SNEGSKA (reference sequence). V trimming: 5 bases; J trimming: 4 bases; junction bases outside the gene matches: 6. The CDR3 DNA reads TGCAGTGCTGAGAGACTAGCGGGACTCACCGGGGAGCTGTTTTTT. It translates to CSAERLAGLTGELFF.

As concerns this clonotype: Relative to the germline gene, one junction end is altered; a read error may explain this. The rearrangement joins TRBV11-2 to TRBJ1-4; possibly TRBD1 for D (5 bases). CDR3 length: 15 amino acids. Germline CDR1 and CDR2: SGHAT and FQNNGV. DNA of the CDR3: TGTGCCAGCAGCTTAGGGGGCAGGGATAATGAAAAACTGTTTTTC. This codes for CASSLGGRDNEKLFF.

This clonotype occurred many times. V usage is TRBV11-2 and J usage is TRBJ1-6; D not certain. Germline V gives CDR1 SGHAT, CDR2 FQNNGV. The CDR3 is 15 residues long. V lost 5 bases and J 7 bases, leaving 15 bases between the germline ends. CDR3 in amino acids: CASSHDPGANSPLHF. The CDR3 region has the DNA TGTGCCAGCAGCCACGACCCGGGAGCCAATTCACCCCTCCACTTT.

This clonotype was recorded at least ten times. The chain joins TRBV12-3 or TRBV12-4 to TRBJ2-1; TRBD1 matches 7 bases. Trimming removed 5 bases from V and 8 bases from J; junction bases left unmatched: 9. The CDR3 length is 14 residues. The DNA of the CDR3 is TGTGCCAGCAGTCCCCTTCGACAGGGACATGAGCAGTTCTTC. Its translation: CASSPLRQGHEQFF.

This clonotype was observed at least ten times. In nucleotides, the CDR3 is TGCAGTGCTAAGAGGGTTAGCAATCAGCCCCAGCATTTT. It encodes CSAKRVSNQPQHF. The chain links TRBV20-1 to TRBJ1-5; D not resolved. Germline CDR1 DFQATT, CDR2 SNEGSKA (reference sequence). The ends were cut back, 4 bases at V and 0 bases at J, with 7 bases in the middle. This CDR3 region has 13 residues.

This clonotype is a singleton in its sample. This may arise from a read error, as a much more abundant clone is one base away. For the CDR3, the DNA is TGTGCCAGCAGTCCCGGACAGGCGGGAATCTGGGGTGAAAGACTGTTTTTT. This translates into CASSPGQAGIWGERLFF. The chain has TRBV6-1 and TRBJ1-4; 7 bases map to TRBD1. This CDR3 has 17 residues. Germline V gives CDR1 MNHNS, CDR2 SASEGT.

This clonotype was recorded once. This chain uses TRBV6-2 or TRBV6-3 with TRBJ2-3, with D tentatively TRBD1 or TRBD2 (5 bases each). The germline CDR1 and CDR2 sequences are MNHEY and SVGEGT. V was clipped by 5 bases and J by 1 base, with 13 bases between them. The CDR3 contains 15 residues. CDR3 nucleotide sequence: TGTGCCAGCAGTGCGTGGGGGAGAGGCACAGATACGCAGTATTTT. As protein: CASSAWGRGTDTQYF.

Only a few counts were recorded for this clonotype. The chain uses TRBV12-5 and TRBJ1-5; weak D call: TRBD1 (6 bases). Germline V lookup: CDR1 LGHNT, CDR2 FRNRAP. V was pared by 0 bases and J by 9 bases, with 15 bases between. The CDR3 spans 15 residues. The CDR3, as DNA: TGTGCTAGTGGTTTGGTACGTCAGGGGCCCAGGCCCCAGCATTTT. Its translation: CASGLVRQGPRPQHF.

The table lists this clonotype with many counts. V usage is TRBV3-1 and J usage is TRBJ2-2, with no clear D. V was cut by 1 base and J by 7 bases, with 4 bases left in between. The V gene's germline CDR1 is LGHDT and CDR2 YNNKEL (reference sequence). The CDR3 length is 12 residues. For the CDR3, the DNA is TGTGCCAGCAGCCAAGTGGACGGGGAGCTGTTTTTT. The encoded protein is CASSQVDGELFF.

This clonotype has ten or more counts. The chain combines TRBV12-3 or TRBV12-4 with TRBJ2-1; 11 positions agree with TRBD2. V shed 4 bases, J shed 7 bases, and the junction held 6 bases outside the gene matches. The CDR3 spans 15 residues. The CDR3 here is CASSSDRTSGNEQFF. DNA of the CDR3: TGTGCCAGCAGTTCCGATCGGACTAGCGGGAATGAGCAGTTCTTC.

This clonotype was seen many times. The chain has TRBV3-1 and TRBJ1-2, with a possible D match to TRBD1 (6 bases). V lost 4 bases, J lost 4 bases, and 10 bases lay in between. In germline, CDR1 is LGHDT, CDR2 YNNKEL (reference sequence). The CDR3 contains 13 residues. The CDR3 spells CASSRQEGYGYTF. The CDR3 nucleotides are TGTGCCAGCAGCCGACAGGAGGGCTATGGCTACACCTTC.

The chain is built from TRBV5-1 and TRBJ2-3; D gene unclear. Trimming removed 0 bases from V and 5 bases from J, with 10 bases in between. There are 14 residues in the CDR3. Germline V gene data show CDR1 as SGHRS and CDR2 as YFSETQ. The CDR3 spells CASSLEAVLDTQYF. The CDR3 region has the DNA TGCGCCAGCAGCTTGGAGGCTGTCCTAGATACGCAGTATTTT.

The rearrangement uses TRBV5-1 and TRBJ2-1; 11 bases align to TRBD2. The V gene end was trimmed by 4 bases and the J gene end by 4 bases; junction bases not matched to a gene: 10. The germline V gene encodes CDR1 SGHRS and CDR2 YFSETQ. The CDR3 contains 17 residues. DNA of the CDR3: TGCGCCAGCAGCCGGGGGGGGACTAGCGGATTTTACAATGAGCAGTTCTTC. Translating gives CASSRGGTSGFYNEQFF. Looking up the rest from reference TRBV5-1 and TRBJ2-1 gives the full variable domain: KAGVTQTPRYLIKTRGQQVTLSCSPISGHRSVSWYQQTPGQGLQFLFEYFSETQRNKGNFPGRFSGRQFSNSRSEMNVSTLELGDSALYLCASSRGGTSGFYNEQFFGPGTRLTVL.

This clonotype was observed many times. J is TRBJ1-1 and V is TRBV2, with a possible D match to TRBD1 (5 bases). V was shortened by 5 bases and J by 1 base, with 14 bases between the two germline ends. Germline assignment: CDR1 SNHLY and CDR2 FYNNEI. The CDR3 contains 15 residues. The CDR3 here is CASSLGTPSNTEAFF. CDR3 in DNA: TGTGCCAGCAGTTTGGGGACCCCCTCGAACACTGAAGCTTTCTTT.

This clonotype was recorded at least ten times. The chain uses TRBV2 and TRBJ1-1; D gene unclear. Trimming took 8 bases from V and 5 from J, leaving 6 bases between them. The length of the CDR3 is 10 residues. From germline, CDR1 is SNHLY and CDR2 FYNNEI. Written as DNA, the CDR3 is TGTGCCAGCGAGAGAACTGAAGCTTTCTTT. The encoded protein is CASERTEAFF.

This clonotype was counted a few times. This sequence may be a read error, since a much larger clone differs from it by one base. The J gene is TRBJ2-7, the V gene TRBV7-9; D not certain. This CDR3 is 14 amino acids long. V was pared by 4 bases and J by 2 bases, with 12 bases between. Germline loops: CDR1 SEHNR, CDR2 FQNEAQ (reference sequence). The CDR3 nucleotides read TGTGCCAGCAGCTCATTATCGGTTACCTACGAGCAGTACTTC. Translating it yields CASSSLSVTYEQYF.

This clonotype was recorded at least ten times. The chain links TRBV12-3 or TRBV12-4 to TRBJ2-1; D is unclear. V lost 2 bases, J lost 8 bases, and 13 bases lay in between. This CDR3 is built from 14 residues. The CDR3 here is CASSLLASEDEQFF. In nucleotides, the CDR3 is TGTGCCAGCAGTTTACTCGCCTCGGAAGATGAGCAGTTCTTC.